These 22 T cell receptor beta chains originate from one sample sequenced in a study of spatial heterogeneity in lung cancer. Described time point: sample taken at primary tumor resection. Whole RNA, isolated from tumor, nontumor lung or frozen PBMC, was sequenced without prior sorting. TCRdb re-analysed the 5' RACE reads in MiXCR, keeping a single row per CDR3 protein. The data hold some 50,000 distinct CDR3 sequences, with less than 8.5% observed a single time. The input for sequencing was PBMCs, taken at surgery. These receptors were taken from a female donor with early-stage non-small cell lung cancer.

This clonotype was detected a few times. The chain recombines TRBV24-1 with TRBJ2-2; D is possibly TRBD2 (6 bases). The CDR3 loop spans 16 amino acids. Germline loops: CDR1 KGHDR, CDR2 SFDVKD. V dropped 5 bases and J dropped 5 bases, with 17 bases sitting between them. The CDR3 DNA sequence: TGTGCCACCAGTGCCCTAGGAGGGTCACCAACCGGGGAGCTGTTTTTT. This codes for CATSALGGSPTGELFF.

This chain connects TRBV30 to TRBJ1-1; D remains ambiguous. In germline, CDR1 is GTSNPN, CDR2 SVGIG (reference sequence). The CDR3 runs 13 residues. V was clipped by 4 bases and J by 3 bases, with 12 bases between them. The CDR3 nucleotides read TGTGCCTGGACAGCCCAGATAGACACTGAAGCTTTCTTT. The encoded protein is CAWTAQIDTEAFF. Full variable domain (outside the CDR3, taken from reference TRBV30 and TRBJ1-1): SQTIHQWPATLVQPVGSPLSLECTVEGTSNPNLYWYRQAAGRGLQLLFYSVGIGQISSEVPQNLSASRPQDRQFILSSKKLLLSDSGFYLCAWTAQIDTEAFFGQGTRLTVV.

This clonotype was seen a few times. This chain joins TRBV11-2 and TRBJ2-1; D may match TRBD1 or TRBD2 (5 bases each). Germline CDR1 is SGHAT and CDR2 is FQNNGV. V was trimmed by 4 bases and J by 9 bases, leaving 10 bases between them. The CDR3 spans 12 residues. The CDR3 loop reads CASSWGMGEQFF. The CDR3 DNA follows: TGTGCCAGCAGCTGGGGGATGGGTGAGCAGTTCTTC.

This chain connects TRBV30 to TRBJ1-1; D remains unclear. The CDR3 length is 15 residues. V was cut by 0 bases and J by 1 base, with 12 bases left in between. Germline CDR1 is GTSNPN and CDR2 is SVGIG (reference sequence). The CDR3 nucleotides are TGTGCCTGGAGTGTACGGAGAGGACCGAACACTGAAGCTTTCTTT. Amino acids: CAWSVRRGPNTEAFF.

The CDR3 coding sequence is TGCAGTGCTAGAGTCGCGTCGGGAACCTACGAGCAGTACTTC. This gives the protein CSARVASGTYEQYF. This chain joins TRBV20-1 and TRBJ2-7; TRBD2 might be the D (5 bases). CDR1 is DFQATT, CDR2 SNEGSKA, per germline (reference sequence). Between the trimmed V and J ends, which lost 1 base and 2 bases, there was a span of 12 bases. The CDR3 contains 14 residues.

This clonotype has at least ten counts. DNA of the CDR3: TGTGCCAGCAGCTTAGGGATGAGCTACGAGCAGTACTTC. Its translation: CASSLGMSYEQYF. The chain joins TRBV7-2 to TRBJ2-7; D remains unclear. CDR3 size: 13 residues. With 1 base removed from V and 3 bases from J, the gap between germline ends came to 7 bases. CDR1 and CDR2 from the germline V gene are SGHTA and FQGNSA. Variable domain in full (rest from reference TRBV7-2 and TRBJ2-7): GAGVSQSPSNKVTEKGKDVELRCDPISGHTALYWYRQSLGQGLEFLIYFQGNSAPDKSGLPSDRFSAERTGGSVSTLTIQRTQQEDSAVYLCASSLGMSYEQYFGPGTRLTVT.

This chain joins TRBV9 and TRBJ2-1, with no clear D. Germline values: CDR1 SGDLS, CDR2 YYNGEE. The length of the CDR3 is 16 residues. V lost 4 bases to trimming and J lost 0 bases, with 14 bases between them. The CDR3 reads CASSFRVGSSYNEQFF. In nucleotides, the CDR3 is TGTGCCAGCAGCTTTAGGGTGGGTAGCTCCTACAATGAGCAGTTCTTC.

This clonotype turned up a few times. V is TRBV6-1 and J is TRBJ2-7, with a weak D call TRBD2 (6 bases). Germline V gives CDR1 MNHNS, CDR2 SASEGT. CDR3 length equals 14 residues. V was cut by 6 bases and J by 1 base, with 13 bases left in between. The CDR3 protein is CASRRRRESYEQYF. For the CDR3, the DNA is TGTGCCAGCAGGAGGAGACGGGAGTCCTACGAGCAGTACTTC.

The sample holds many counts of this clonotype. This sequence joins TRBV10-3 and TRBJ2-2, with D maybe TRBD2 (5 bases). This CDR3 has 17 amino acids. Germline CDR1 ENHRY, CDR2 SYGVKD. Trimming cost V 0 bases and J 3 bases, with 14 bases left between them. The chain's CDR3 is CAISESTGVVDTGELFF. CDR3 sequence (DNA): TGTGCCATCAGTGAGTCGACCGGGGTGGTGGACACCGGGGAGCTGTTTTTT.

This clonotype was detected ten times or more. The rearrangement links TRBV6-5 to TRBJ2-3; 11 nucleotides line up with TRBD1. This CDR3 region has 20 residues. Germline V lookup: CDR1 MNHEY, CDR2 SVGAGI. Unmatched junction bases numbered 21, after V lost 6 bases and J lost 4 bases. The CDR3 region is CASRPSGGRGTGGFADTQYF. CDR3 in DNA: TGTGCCAGCAGACCCTCCGGAGGCCGCGGGACAGGGGGTTTTGCAGATACGCAGTATTTT.

This clonotype was counted ten times or more. This chain connects TRBV18 to TRBJ2-7; 9 bases fit TRBD2. V gave up 1 base and J gave up 0 bases; unmatched junction bases: 4. Per the germline V gene, CDR1 is KGHSH and CDR2 is LQKENI. This CDR3 contains 16 residues. CDR3 DNA: TGTGCCAGCTCACCACTGACTAGCGGAAGCTCCTACGAGCAGTACTTC. Its protein product is CASSPLTSGSSYEQYF.

This clonotype was found many times. V gene TRBV7-9 combines with J gene TRBJ2-7; 7 bases map to TRBD1. Germline V gene data show CDR1 as SEHNR and CDR2 as FQNEAQ (reference sequence). The CDR3 contains 16 residues. Unmatched junction bases numbered 17, after V lost 5 bases and J lost 7 bases. The DNA of the CDR3 is TGTGCCAGCAGCGCTCACAGGGGTAGGATGACTGGGGAGCAGTACTTC. This sequence encodes CASSAHRGRMTGEQYF. The full variable domain, its missing parts supplied by reference TRBV7-9 and TRBJ2-7, is DTGVSQNPRHKITKRGQNVTFRCDPISEHNRLYWYRQTLGQGPEFLTYFQNEAQLEKSRLLSDRFSAERPKGSFSTLEIQRTEQGDSAMYLCASSAHRGRMTGEQYFGPGTRLTVT.

This clonotype has at least ten counts. The chain recombines TRBV7-9 with TRBJ2-3; D possibly corresponds to TRBD1 (6 bases). The CDR3 is 17 amino acids. The germline V and J ends were trimmed by 5 bases and 0 bases, with 18 bases remaining between them. Germline CDR1 SEHNR, CDR2 FQNEAQ (reference sequence). CDR3 nucleotide sequence: TGTGCCAGCAGCCAGCACCGAACAGGGATTAGCACAGATACGCAGTATTTT. Residues: CASSQHRTGISTDTQYF.

The J gene is TRBJ2-7, the V gene TRBV9; 9 bases map to TRBD1. J lost 4 bases, V lost 2 bases, and 4 bases had no gene match. Germline V lookup: CDR1 SGDLS, CDR2 YYNGEE. The CDR3 totals 14 residues. The CDR3 loop is CASSVETGGYEQYF. The DNA for the CDR3 is TGTGCCAGCAGCGTCGAGACAGGGGGGTACGAGCAGTACTTC.

At least ten counts were recorded for this clonotype. The V call is TRBV7-2, the J call TRBJ1-5; 10 bases fit TRBD1. The CDR3 runs 17 residues. Germline V gene data show CDR1 as SGHTA and CDR2 as FQGNSA. The junction had 7 bases not matched to a gene; V was cut back by 3 bases and J by 2 bases. CDR3 in amino acids: CASSFSGTGAGNQPQHF. CDR3 sequence (DNA): TGTGCCAGCAGCTTCTCAGGGACAGGGGCGGGCAATCAGCCCCAGCATTTT.

This clonotype has ten or more counts. The chain recombines TRBV7-9 with TRBJ2-7, with D maybe TRBD2 (5 bases). Germline V lookup: CDR1 SEHNR, CDR2 FQNEAQ (reference sequence). V was clipped by 2 bases and J by 6 bases, with 14 bases between them. There are 14 residues in the CDR3. The CDR3 loop reads CASSLQGGRGEQYF. The CDR3 DNA sequence: TGTGCCAGCAGCTTACAAGGCGGGCGCGGCGAGCAGTACTTC.

This clonotype was seen at least ten times. The chain employs TRBV19 and TRBJ2-1, with TRBD1 matching over 12 bases. This CDR3 comprises 20 residues. V gave up 7 bases and J gave up 4 bases; unmatched junction bases: 20. Germline assignment: CDR1 LNHDA and CDR2 SQIVND (reference sequence). CDR3 DNA: TGTGCCAGTATGGGATGGTCCGGGACAGGGGGCAACGGGAGGTACAATGAGCAGTTCTTC. This codes for CASMGWSGTGGNGRYNEQFF.

This clonotype was detected ten times or more. The V call is TRBV28, the J call TRBJ2-7, with D perhaps TRBD1 (5 bases). Germline V lookup: CDR1 MDHEN, CDR2 SYDVKM. Trimming took 2 bases from V and 0 from J, leaving 11 bases between them. The CDR3 has 15 residues. The CDR3 reads CASSLGAASSYEQYF. CDR3 in DNA: TGTGCCAGCAGTTTAGGGGCAGCTAGCTCCTACGAGCAGTACTTC.

The sample holds many counts of this clonotype. The rearrangement joins TRBV7-6 to TRBJ2-7, with D tentatively TRBD1 (5 bases). The CDR3 contains 16 residues. V was pared by 5 bases and J by 3 bases, with 20 bases between. Germline V lookup: CDR1 SGHVS, CDR2 FNYEAQ. The DNA for the CDR3 is TGTGCCAGCAGCCCATATCGGCAGGGTTTGAGCTACGAGCAGTACTTC. Its protein product is CASSPYRQGLSYEQYF.

This chain links TRBV12-3 or TRBV12-4 with TRBJ1-5; D call uncertain. Trimming pared 3 bases from V and 6 bases from J, leaving 6 bases between. This CDR3 has 12 residues. The CDR3 is CASSLGSQPQHF. The CDR3 nucleotides read TGTGCCAGCAGTTTGGGAAGTCAGCCCCAGCATTTT.

This clonotype has at least ten counts. V gene TRBV6-1 combines with J gene TRBJ2-7; 9 bases map to TRBD2. J lost 3 bases, V lost 4 bases, and 10 bases had no gene match. There are 16 residues in the CDR3. Germline CDR1 reads MNHNS; CDR2 reads SASEGT. CDR3 amino acids: CASSATGGTSNYEQYF. The CDR3 DNA is TGTGCCAGCAGTGCCACAGGCGGGACTAGCAACTACGAGCAGTACTTC.

The chain links TRBV5-1 to TRBJ2-6; 7 nucleotides agree with TRBD1. Looked up from germline, CDR1 is SGHRS and CDR2 is YFSETQ. Unmatched junction bases numbered 6, after V lost 0 bases and J lost 0 bases. The CDR3 has 18 residues. CDR3 coding DNA: TGCGCCAGCAGCTTGGAAGGGGGCATCCTCTCTGGGGCCAACGTCCTGACTTTC. Protein sequence: CASSLEGGILSGANVLTF.